These T cell receptor beta chains were read from a single sample in a study of T cell repertoires in cytomegalovirus infection. TCRdb ran MiXCR on the reads and lists one entry per CDR3 protein. This table holds almost 300,000 distinct CDR3 sequences, about 9.1% found once. Sequenced: PBMCs. These receptors were collected from a human donor in good health (CMV status not recorded). Some clones in this sample may be carry-over from other donors' samples. Both conserved end residues are part of each CDR3. D genes are given only for firm matches. Some rows have no size entry. The others give once, few or many, or a class for an expanded clone.

-	TRBV6-5	TRBJ2-7	many	CASSYRYEQYF	TGTGCCAGCAGTTACCGCTACGAGCAGTACTTC
TRBD1	TRBV14	TRBJ2-1	-	CASSQASPDREQFF	TGTGCCAGCAGCCAAGCTAGCCCGGACAGGGAGCAGTTCTTC
TRBD1	TRBV28	TRBJ2-5	many	CASSGTGAIKLYQETQYF	TGTGCCAGCAGTGGGACAGGAGCGATAAAGCTGTACCAAGAGACCCAGTACTTC
-	TRBV7-9	TRBJ2-1	many	CASSSKGNEQFF	TGTGCCAGCAGCTCCAAAGGGAATGAGCAGTTCTTC
TRBD2	TRBV19	TRBJ2-1	many	CASSNPGLAQHEQFF	TGTGCCAGTAGTAACCCGGGACTAGCTCAGCATGAGCAGTTCTTC
-	TRBV6-2/TRBV6-3	TRBJ2-1	many	CASTGGNEQFF	TGTGCCAGCACGGGCGGCAATGAGCAGTTCTTC
TRBD1	TRBV7-8	TRBJ1-5	many	CASSLVGTVANQPQHF	TGTGCCAGCAGCTTAGTTGGGACAGTGGCCAATCAGCCCCAGCATTTT
-	TRBV7-9	TRBJ2-1	-	CASSLSPAGTFYNEQFF	TGTGCCAGCAGCCTAAGCCCAGCCGGGACATTCTACAATGAGCAGTTCTTC
TRBD1	TRBV20-1	TRBJ1-2	many	CSANRGNYGYTF	TGCAGTGCTAACAGGGGAAACTATGGCTACACCTTC
-	TRBV10-3	TRBJ2-1	many	CAMAREGNEQFF	TGTGCCATGGCGCGAGAGGGCAATGAGCAGTTCTTC
-	TRBV20-1	TRBJ2-2	many	CSASRDPANTGELFF	TGCAGTGCTAGCCGGGACCCAGCGAACACCGGGGAGCTGTTTTTT
-	TRBV6-2/TRBV6-3	TRBJ2-5	many	CASSPPTARGTQYF	TGTGCCAGCAGCCCCCCTACAGCTAGAGGGACCCAGTACTTC
-	TRBV20-1	TRBJ1-5	-	CSARDLRSNQPQHF	TGCAGTGCTAGAGATCTCCGAAGCAATCAGCCCCAGCATTTT
-	TRBV5-5	TRBJ1-5	many	CASSGGAGSNQPQHF	TGTGCCAGCAGCGGGGGGGCAGGGAGCAATCAGCCCCAGCATTTT
TRBD2	TRBV7-9	TRBJ2-3	few	CASSSTTSGKTDTQYF	TGTGCCAGCAGCTCAACAACTAGCGGGAAGACAGATACGCAGTATTTT
-	TRBV6-2/TRBV6-3	TRBJ2-1	many	CASSFREGDNEQFF	TGTGCCAGCAGTTTTAGGGAAGGAGACAATGAGCAGTTCTTC
-	TRBV27	TRBJ1-3	many	CASSLPGNTIYF	TGTGCCAGCAGTTTACCGGGAAACACCATATATTTT
TRBD2	TRBV15	TRBJ2-1	many	CATSTRLAGYNEQFF	TGTGCCACCAGCACTCGACTAGCGGGTTACAATGAGCAGTTCTTC
-	TRBV20-1	TRBJ1-2	few	CSARVREGLMYGYTF	TGCAGTGCTAGAGTTCGGGAGGGGTTGATGTATGGCTACACCTTC
TRBD1	TRBV7-9	TRBJ1-2	many	CASRGQGATGYTF	TGTGCCAGCAGGGGACAGGGGGCTACTGGCTACACCTTC
-	TRBV10-3	TRBJ1-4	-	CAISELKGNEKLFF	TGTGCCATCAGTGAACTCAAGGGTAATGAAAAACTGTTTTTT
-	TRBV20-1	TRBJ1-5	-	CSARLGLNQPQHF	TGCAGTGCTAGGTTGGGGCTCAATCAGCCCCAGCATTTT
TRBD1	TRBV4-1	TRBJ2-1	many	CASSQPEGGDRGPANEQFF	TGCGCCAGCAGCCAGCCGGAGGGCGGGGACAGGGGCCCAGCGAATGAGCAGTTCTTC
-	TRBV3-1	TRBJ1-2	few	CASSQETYGYTF	TGTGCCAGCAGCCAAGAGACATATGGCTACACCTTC
-	TRBV6-2/TRBV6-3	TRBJ2-2	many	CASSYSNRHANTGELFF	TGTGCCAGCAGTTACTCGAATAGACACGCGAACACCGGGGAGCTGTTTTTT
-	TRBV7-2	TRBJ2-1	many	CASSRNNEQFF	TGTGCCAGCAGCAGGAACAATGAGCAGTTCTTC
TRBD1	TRBV14	TRBJ1-1	many	CASSQRSGGGTEAFF	TGTGCCAGCAGCCAAAGATCAGGGGGGGGCACTGAAGCTTTCTTT
-	TRBV15	TRBJ2-2	few	CATSTTESGELFF	TGTGCCACCAGCACAACGGAATCCGGGGAGCTGTTTTTT
-	TRBV5-1	TRBJ1-6	many	CASSYQTDSPLHF	TGCGCCAGCAGCTACCAGACAGATTCACCCCTCCACTTT
-	TRBV28	TRBJ2-5	few	CASTFRLDLQETQYF	TGTGCCAGCACCTTCAGATTGGATTTACAAGAGACCCAGTACTTC
-	TRBV29-1	TRBJ1-2	-	CSVGFSYGYTF	TGCAGCGTGGGGTTTAGCTATGGCTACACCTTC
TRBD2	TRBV7-2	TRBJ2-1	many	CASSYRVAGEPYNEQFF	TGTGCCAGCAGCTATAGGGTAGCGGGGGAACCTTACAATGAGCAGTTCTTC
-	TRBV5-1	TRBJ2-1	-	CASSPEGGGSYNEQFF	TGCGCCAGCAGCCCCGAGGGGGGAGGTTCCTACAATGAGCAGTTCTTC
-	TRBV28	TRBJ1-5	many	CASRKGFMEPQHF	TGTGCCAGCAGGAAGGGATTCATGGAGCCCCAGCATTTT
-	TRBV9	TRBJ2-1	-	CASSGLGSGDNEQFF	TGTGCCAGCAGCGGTCTAGGATCTGGGGACAATGAGCAGTTCTTC
-	TRBV12-3/TRBV12-4	TRBJ2-3	many	CASSLALLRGTQYF	TGTGCCAGCAGTTTAGCCCTATTGAGGGGTACGCAGTATTTT
TRBD1	TRBV28	TRBJ1-5	-	CASSFSSGTGDSNQPQHF	TGTGCCAGCAGTTTTTCCTCCGGGACAGGAGATAGCAATCAGCCCCAGCATTTT
-	TRBV2	TRBJ2-5	-	CASSDKLLVGETQYF	TGTGCCAGCAGTGACAAGTTGCTGGTAGGAGAGACCCAGTACTTC
-	TRBV7-2	TRBJ2-5	many	CASSSGNRVGKTQYF	TGTGCCAGCAGCTCAGGGAACAGGGTAGGAAAGACCCAGTACTTC
-	TRBV28	TRBJ2-6	many	CASRPGDSGANVLTF	TGTGCCAGCAGACCCGGAGATTCTGGGGCCAACGTCCTGACTTTC
-	TRBV28	TRBJ1-1	few	CASTLAGVTEAFF	TGTGCCAGCACCTTGGCAGGGGTAACTGAAGCTTTCTTT
-	TRBV28	TRBJ2-1	many	CASMRTVGNEQFF	TGTGCCAGCATGAGGACAGTGGGGAATGAGCAGTTCTTC
-	TRBV5-4	TRBJ1-3	many	CASSSDTGNTIYF	TGTGCCAGCAGCTCGGACACTGGAAACACCATATATTTT